These T cell receptor beta chains were read from a single sample in a study of blood T cell repertoires in COVID-19. Clones were read by immunoSEQ multiplex PCR, and TCRdb kept only the in-frame ones, dropping some. The repertoire holds 75,000 to 85,000 clones, with approximately 86% as singletons. Sequenced: peripheral blood. All receptors derive from a human donor in a cohort sampled during active COVID-19. Each CDR3 is given without its conserved first and last residue. Each record gives: J gene, CDR3 length, V gene, CDR3 protein.

TRBJ1-6 13 TRBV5-1 ASSLSTGGNSPLH
TRBJ2-1 13 TRBV19 ASRWGQGIYNEQF
TRBJ2-7 9 TRBV30 AWSLNYEQY
TRBJ2-7 12 TRBV5-4 ASSSVVRGAEQY
TRBJ2-3 12 TRBV6-6 ASSHDSYGDTQY
TRBJ1-5 11 TRBV7-2 ASSLVVSQPQH
TRBJ2-1 11 TRBV28 ASSLASSFEQF
TRBJ2-3 9 TRBV6-6 ASSYRDIGY
TRBJ2-1 12 TRBV6-5 ASRGLAGDNEQF
TRBJ1-1 15 TRBV5-1 ASSATGQGRGHTEAF
TRBJ2-7 14 TRBV7-2 ASSPTGTSGGYEQY
TRBJ2-5 11 TRBV12-3/TRBV12-4 ASSFRARETQY
TRBJ2-2 12 TRBV2 ASMREGVTGELF
TRBJ1-5 11 TRBV5-1 ASSLGGGQPQH
TRBJ2-1 12 TRBV27 ASSSDDSPNEQF
TRBJ2-5 13 TRBV7-9 ASSRGGIMQETQY
TRBJ1-2 12 TRBV27 ASSFNRETYGYT
TRBJ2-2 15 TRBV5-1 ASSARGQVGNTGELF
TRBJ1-5 12 TRBV14 ASSLTGSAQPQH
TRBJ1-1 11 TRBV5-5 ASSWDINLEAF
TRBJ1-2 13 TRBV27 ASSPAPSGGFGYT
TRBJ1-6 15 TRBV5-3 ARSLGPTGTVNSPLH
TRBJ2-5 14 TRBV9 ASSPGPSGGMETQY
TRBJ2-1 12 TRBV29-1 SVEEDRGIGEQF
TRBJ2-5 12 TRBV28 ASSQALGVGTQY
TRBJ2-1 13 TRBV4-2 ASSQTGGGINEQF
TRBJ2-5 9 TRBV19 ASGGWETQY
TRBJ1-1 10 TRBV5-6 ASSFNGVEAF